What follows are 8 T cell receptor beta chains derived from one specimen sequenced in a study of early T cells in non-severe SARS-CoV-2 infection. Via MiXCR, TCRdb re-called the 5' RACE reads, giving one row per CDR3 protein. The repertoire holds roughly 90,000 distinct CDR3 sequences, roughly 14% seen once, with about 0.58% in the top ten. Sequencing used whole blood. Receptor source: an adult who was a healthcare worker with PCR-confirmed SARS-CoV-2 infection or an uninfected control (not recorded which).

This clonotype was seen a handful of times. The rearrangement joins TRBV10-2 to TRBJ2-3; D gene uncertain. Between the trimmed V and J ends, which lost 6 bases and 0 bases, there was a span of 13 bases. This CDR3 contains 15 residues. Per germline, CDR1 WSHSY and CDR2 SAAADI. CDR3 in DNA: TGCGCCAGCAGCACAGAGACTGCTAGCACAGATACGCAGTATTTT. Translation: CASSTETASTDTQYF.

CDR3 loop: CSARDRVSTDTQYF. The CDR3 nucleotides read TGCAGTGCCCGGGACAGGGTTAGCACAGATACGCAGTATTTT. The chain employs TRBV20-1 and TRBJ2-3; 9 nucleotides match TRBD1. CDR3 size: 14 residues. CDR1 is DFQATT, CDR2 SNEGSKA, per germline (reference sequence). V was clipped by 6 bases and J by 0 bases; unmatched bases: 4.

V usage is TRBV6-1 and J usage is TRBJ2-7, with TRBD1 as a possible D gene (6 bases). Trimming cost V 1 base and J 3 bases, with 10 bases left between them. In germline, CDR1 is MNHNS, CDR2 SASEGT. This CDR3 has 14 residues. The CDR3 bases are TGTGCCAGCAGTGAAGGGGGGCTCCTCTACGAGCAGTACGTC. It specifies CASSEGGLLYEQYV.

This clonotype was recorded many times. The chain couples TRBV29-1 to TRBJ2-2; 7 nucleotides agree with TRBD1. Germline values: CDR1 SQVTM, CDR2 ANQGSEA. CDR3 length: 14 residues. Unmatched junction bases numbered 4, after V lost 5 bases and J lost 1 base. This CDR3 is CSVKGQKNTGELFF. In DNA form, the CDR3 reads TGCAGCGTTAAGGGACAGAAGAACACCGGGGAGCTGTTTTTT.

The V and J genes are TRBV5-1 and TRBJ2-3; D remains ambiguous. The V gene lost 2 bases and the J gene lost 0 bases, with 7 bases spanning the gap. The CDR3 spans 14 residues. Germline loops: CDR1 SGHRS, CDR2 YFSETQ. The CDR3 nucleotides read TGCGCCAGCAGCTTCGGCAGAAGCACAGATACGCAGTATTTT. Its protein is CASSFGRSTDTQYF.

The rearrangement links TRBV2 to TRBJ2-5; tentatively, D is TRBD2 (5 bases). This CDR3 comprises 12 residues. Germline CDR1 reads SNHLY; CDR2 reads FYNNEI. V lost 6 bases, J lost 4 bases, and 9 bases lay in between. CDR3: CASSRLAETQYF. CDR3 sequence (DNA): TGTGCCAGCAGCCGCCTAGCAGAGACCCAGTACTTC.

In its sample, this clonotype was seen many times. The CDR3 loop is CASSRGGPTDTQYF. In nucleotides, the CDR3 is TGTGCCAGCAGCCGGGGGGGCCCTACAGATACGCAGTATTTT. The chain recombines TRBV9 with TRBJ2-3; TRBD2 aligns across 8 bases. The germline V gene encodes CDR1 SGDLS and CDR2 YYNGEE. Germline trimming cut 4 bases from V and 3 bases from J; bases unmatched to any gene: 4. The CDR3 spans 14 residues.

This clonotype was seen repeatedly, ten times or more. The CDR3 here is CASSYSNRGTNEKLFF. The DNA of the CDR3 is TGTGCCAGCAGTTACTCGAACAGGGGGACTAATGAAAAACTGTTTTTT. V usage is TRBV6-6 and J usage is TRBJ1-4, with 8 positions matching TRBD1. The CDR3 is 16 residues long. With V trimmed by 0 bases and J by 2 bases, 2 bases remained unmatched. Germline V gene lookup returns CDR1 MNHNY and CDR2 SVGAGI (reference sequence).